The sequence of this T cell receptor beta chain was determined in a study of blood T cell repertoires in COVID-19. Looking at the study overall: The samples span acute and convalescent COVID-19 from the United States, Italy and Spain. Sample material is recorded as cDNA or gDNA derived from T cells, B-cell-depleted T cells, or PBMCs.

Under the authors' procedure: Estimation of nucleated cell counts was performed using reference gene primer amplification. The protocol was immunoSEQ multiplex PCR, while the TCRdb copy is restricted to in-frame clones and leaves out a portion. V and J calls and clone size are copied from that table; D and trimming were computed from the DNA. The repertoire holds 150,000 to 200,000 clones, with 70% to 90% as singletons. Trimming pared 1 base from V and 5 bases from J, leaving 12 bases between. CDR3 length equals 14 residues. Germline V gives CDR1 LGHDT, CDR2 YNNKEL (reference sequence). The sample consisted of peripheral blood. The chain employs TRBV3-1 (or the pseudogene TRBV3-2) and TRBJ2-7; tentative D call: TRBD1 (6 bases). This TCR came from a man aged 40-55 years with active or convalescent COVID-19. The CDR3 loop reads CASSQGGGVDEQYF. The DNA for the CDR3 is TGTGCCAGCAGCCAAGGAGGGGGAGTGGACGAGCAGTACTTC.